This T cell receptor beta chain was sequenced during a study of early T cells in non-severe SARS-CoV-2 infection. Across the study: Sequenced bulk RNA came from whole blood that was unsorted, and chains were unpaired.

This clonotype was counted at least ten times. The CDR3 contains 18 residues. CDR1 and CDR2 from the germline V gene are SGHRS and YFSETQ. V shed 1 base and J shed 4 bases, with 24 bases lying between them. Via MiXCR, TCRdb re-called the 5' RACE reads, giving one row per CDR3 protein. The top ten hold under 12% of the sample, which has roughly 50,000 distinct CDR3 sequences, roughly 7.1% seen once. The sample was whole blood, taken at baseline. The J gene is TRBJ2-7, the V gene TRBV5-1; D gene unclear. This clonotype originated in an adult who was a healthcare worker with PCR-confirmed SARS-CoV-2 infection or an uninfected control (not recorded which). The CDR3 DNA follows: TGCGCCAGCAGCTTGAGATCTAGGACCGACCGGGCCATATACGAGCAGTACTTC. Its translation: CASSLRSRTDRAIYEQYF.